A single sample is the source of the 8 T cell receptor beta chains below, sequenced in a study of cytomegalovirus exposure and HLA in healthy donors (dated by TCRdb to 2016 to 2017). Receptor amplification or capture employed the immunoSEQ multiplex PCR assay. Held by TCRdb, this immuneACCESS table contains in-frame sequences only and omits some clones. Under half of the omission traces to an unresolved V gene where checked; the cause of the rest is unknown. The sample table holds over 120,000 clones, of which roughly nine tenths were seen once. Approximately 9.2% of the sample is held by the ten biggest clonotypes. The specimen sequenced was PBMCs. Receptor source: a woman aged 18-29 years in good health and CMV-seropositive.

The V and J genes are TRBV29-1 and TRBJ2-7; 8 nucleotides line up with TRBD1. The CDR3 runs to 14 residues. CDR1 and CDR2 (germline): SQVTM, ANQGSEA. Losses at the gene ends were 4 bases for V and 1 base for J; bases not matched to a gene: 6. The CDR3 sequence: CSVGSTGESYEQYF. DNA for the CDR3: TGCAGCGTTGGGTCGACAGGGGAATCCTACGAGCAGTACTTC.

The chain links TRBV27 to TRBJ2-3; 9 bases fit TRBD1. Trimming took 5 bases from V and 1 from J; bases not matched to a gene: 16. The germline V gene encodes CDR1 MNHEY and CDR2 SMNVEV (reference sequence). This CDR3 is 19 amino acids long. CDR3 region: CASSLLSIPWTGGTDTQYF. CDR3 in DNA: TGTGCCAGCAGTCTACTCTCTATACCCTGGACAGGGGGCACAGATACGCAGTATTTT.

The CDR3 here is CASSPGTSSEKLFF. The CDR3 DNA reads as TGTGCCAGCAGCCCGGGGACTAGTAGTGAAAAACTGTTTTTT. The J gene is TRBJ1-4, the V gene TRBV7-8; perhaps TRBD1 as D (5 bases). V lost 5 bases, J lost 7 bases, and 14 bases lay in between. Per the germline V gene, CDR1 is SGHVS and CDR2 is FQNEAQ. The CDR3 sequence is 14 residues long.

The V and J genes are TRBV5-4 and TRBJ2-5, with a tentative D call TRBD2 (6 bases). This CDR3 has 14 residues. V lost 4 bases, J lost 0 bases, and 10 bases lay in between. Germline CDR1 reads SGHNT; CDR2 reads YYREEE (reference sequence). CDR3 bases: TGTGCCAGCAGCCCACGGACTAACCAAGAGACCCAGTACTTC. Protein product: CASSPRTNQETQYF. Complete variable domain (other parts from reference TRBV5-4 and TRBJ2-5): ETGVTQSPTHLIKTRGQQVTLRCSSQSGHNTVSWYQQALGQGPQFIFQYYREEENGRGNFPPRFSGLQFPNYSSELNVNALELDDSALYLCASSPRTNQETQYFGPGTRLLVL.

V usage is TRBV5-1 and J usage is TRBJ2-7, with 10 nucleotides matching TRBD2. The CDR3 consists of 14 residues. The junction had 2 bases not matched to a gene; V was cut back by 2 bases and J by 3 bases. Germline V lookup: CDR1 SGHRS, CDR2 YFSETQ. CDR3 region: CASSLKRGGYEQYF. The CDR3 bases are TGCGCCAGCAGCTTAAAGCGGGGGGGCTACGAGCAGTACTTC.

The chain is built from TRBV6-5 and TRBJ2-1, with TRBD2 matching 9 bases. Trimming at V came to 11 bases and at J to 11 bases, leaving 4 bases not matched to a gene. Germline assignment: CDR1 MNHEY and CDR2 SVGAGI. The CDR3 covers 10 residues. CDR3 in DNA: TGTGCCGGCGGGACTAGCCAGCAGTTCTTC. Translating it yields CAGGTSQQFF.

The chain recombines TRBV5-1 with TRBJ2-1; D possibly corresponds to TRBD1 (6 bases). V lost 4 bases, J lost 9 bases, and 17 bases lay in between. Germline lookup yields CDR1 SGHRS and CDR2 YFSETQ. The CDR3 is made up of 14 amino acids. CDR3 sequence reads: CASSHPGQDGEQFF. The CDR3 DNA is TGCGCCAGCAGCCACCCGGGACAAGACGGTGAGCAGTTCTTC.

The chain is built from TRBV9 and TRBJ2-3, with D maybe TRBD2 (5 bases). This CDR3 has 15 residues. V shed 7 bases and J shed 2 bases, with 17 bases lying between them. Germline CDR1 reads SGDLS; CDR2 reads YYNGEE. The CDR3 reads CASRPRDYNTDTQYF. DNA of the CDR3: TGTGCCAGCCGCCCGAGGGATTACAACACAGATACGCAGTATTTT.